This section outlines one T cell receptor beta chain sequence together with its context. Germline trimming cut 4 bases from V and 1 base from J; bases unmatched to any gene: 8. The CDR3 totals 16 residues. CDR1 is SEHNR, CDR2 FQNEAQ, per germline (reference sequence). This sample was taken from a study of blood T cell repertoires in COVID-19. Study information: Spain, Italy and the United States supplied samples that represented acute and convalescent COVID-19.

Original handling: For nucleated cells, counts were estimated from reference gene primer amplification. Libraries were prepared by immunoSEQ multiplex PCR; TCRdb keeps only in-frame clonotypes and omits some of them. That table furnishes V, J and clone size, whereas the DNA furnished D and trimming. The data contain 300,000 or so clones, about nine tenths of them singletons. The sequence came from a woman aged 40 to 50 with acute or convalescent COVID-19. Sequencing used peripheral blood. The gene calls are TRBV7-9 and TRBJ1-1, with 8 bases that match TRBD1. DNA of the CDR3: TGTGCCAGCAGCTCGAAAGGGGGGACAGGGAACACTGAAGCTTTCTTT. Translated, it gives CASSSKGGTGNTEAFF.